This T cell receptor beta chain appears in the sequencing data of a study of blood T cell repertoires in COVID-19. Study-level information: There were acute and convalescent COVID-19 samples, and they came from the United States, Italy and Spain. PBMCs, B-cell-depleted T cells, or T cells provided the cDNA or gDNA that made up the material.

Under the authors' procedure: Reference gene primers were amplified, and this amplification served to estimate nucleated cell counts. Clones were sequenced by immunoSEQ multiplex PCR, and TCRdb holds only the in-frame ones, with some missing. V, J and clone size were drawn from that table, and D and trimming were deduced from the DNA. The data show about 210,000 clones, 82% seen once. This CDR3 is 17 amino acids long. Germline V gene sequence: CDR1 LGHDT, CDR2 YNNKEL (reference sequence). The trim removed 4 bases at V and 0 bases at J, leaving 10 bases unmatched. The chain couples TRBV3-1 (or the pseudogene TRBV3-2) to TRBJ2-7; 9 nucleotides agree with TRBD1. Sequences were obtained from peripheral blood. The sequence derives from a woman between 40 and 50 years old with acute or convalescent COVID-19. CDR3 DNA: TGTGCCAGCAGCCTGGAGACAGGGGGTTTATTCTCCTACGAGCAGTACTTC. Translated: CASSLETGGLFSYEQYF.